This TCR beta chain stems from a study of CD8 T cells in Susac syndrome. Notes on the study in general: Only a relatively small number of individuals were included in the TCR sequencing and HLA analysis.

In regard to this clonotype: The antigen is undetermined.

CDR1 and CDR2 from the germline V gene are PRHDT and FYEKMQ (reference sequence). CDR3 length: 15 amino acids. The V end was cut by 2 bases, the J end by 4 bases, with 14 bases between. Peripheral blood CD8+ and CD4+ T cells were profiled by TCR beta sequencing. Healthy donors were controls matched for age and sex. With random hexamers, 0.5 to 1 ug RNA was reverse transcribed. TCRdb independently ran MiXCR on the immunoSEQ multiplex PCR reads; one entry per CDR3 protein. In the table there are about 120,000 distinct CDR3 sequences, roughly 92% of which are singletons. This clonotype was sampled from a human donor in good health. The rearrangement links TRBV13 to TRBJ2-5; perhaps TRBD2 as D (6 bases). The specimen was CD4+ T cells from PBMCs. In DNA form, the CDR3 reads TGTGCCAGCAGCTTACGGGGGAGCCCACCAGAGACCCAGTACTTC. This codes for CASSLRGSPPETQYF.